A few counts support the clone carrying this T cell receptor beta chain. What it binds is not known. This record belongs to a study of early T cells in non-severe SARS-CoV-2 infection. Background on the study: The input, bulk RNA from unsorted whole blood, was sequenced, and chains were unpaired. Study observations and caveats: Database matching using VDJdb favored anti-spike CD8 responses, with private and CD4 specificities left missing.

CDR1 is ENHRY, CDR2 SYGVKD, per germline. V shed 5 bases and J shed 8 bases, with 22 bases lying between them. CDR3 length: 16 residues. Unique molecular identifiers tagged individual cDNA molecules. MiXCR, run by TCRdb on the 5' RACE reads, gives a single entry per CDR3 protein. The data hold about 60,000 distinct CDR3 sequences, with approximately 9% observed a single time. The rearrangement links TRBV10-3 to TRBJ1-3; no clear D gene. This receptor was taken from an adult who was a healthcare worker with PCR-confirmed SARS-CoV-2 infection or an uninfected control (not recorded which). Sequencing was carried out using whole blood. In DNA, the CDR3 is TGTGCCATCAGTAAACTGGCGCCCGGGCTGGGATACACCATATATTTT. Its protein product is CAISKLAPGLGYTIYF.